This is a list of T cell receptor beta chains from one sample in a study of T cell responses to AZD1222 COVID-19 vaccine. Using immunoSEQ multiplex PCR, the repertoire was profiled, and TCRdb retains in-frame clones only, with some absent. The sample carries approximately 64,000 clones, 80% to 85% recorded once. The source was peripheral blood, collected on day 0 of AZD1222 vaccination. Receptors were obtained from an adult in good health. Each CDR3 is given with its conserved first and last residue. The order of the fields is CDR3 protein, CDR3 DNA, D gene, clone size, J gene, V gene. The D gene is left open where the match is weak. Where a row states a size, it is once, few, many or the class of an expanded clone; other rows omit it.

CDR3: CASSREVPSGGSSSYEQYF; DNA: TGCGCCAGCAGCCGGGAAGTTCCTAGCGGGGGGTCTAGCTCCTACGAGCAGTACTTC; D: TRBD2; size: NA; J: TRBJ2-7; V: TRBV4-1
CDR3: CASSQGQGRETQYF; DNA: TGTGCCAGCAGCCAAGGACAGGGACGGGAGACCCAGTACTTC; D: TRBD1; size: NA; J: TRBJ2-5; V: TRBV3-1/TRBV3-2
CDR3: CASSREKETQYF; DNA: TGTGCCAGCTCACGGGAGAAAGAGACCCAGTACTTC; D: NA; size: NA; J: TRBJ2-5; V: TRBV18
CDR3: CASRMDTGELFF; DNA: TGCGCCAGCAGGATGGACACCGGGGAGCTGTTTTTT; D: NA; size: NA; J: TRBJ2-2; V: TRBV5-1
CDR3: CASSMGEWAFF; DNA: TGTGCCAGTAGTATGGGGGAGTGGGCTTTCTTT; D: NA; size: once; J: TRBJ1-1; V: TRBV19
CDR3: CSAFYRGAHF; DNA: TGCAGTGCTTTTTACAGGGGGGCCCACTTT; D: TRBD1; size: NA; J: TRBJ1-6; V: TRBV20-1
CDR3: CASSSHKAGELFF; DNA: TGTGCCAGCAGCTCGCACAAGGCCGGGGAGCTGTTTTTT; D: NA; size: NA; J: TRBJ2-2; V: TRBV7-2
CDR3: CASSGYRGLGYGYTF; DNA: TGTGCCAGCAGTGGTTACAGGGGTTTGGGCTATGGCTACACCTTC; D: TRBD1; size: NA; J: TRBJ1-2; V: TRBV25-1
CDR3: CASSRQGTNEKLFF; DNA: TGTGCCAGCAGCCGGCAGGGTACTAATGAAAAACTGTTTTTT; D: NA; size: NA; J: TRBJ1-4; V: TRBV5-6
CDR3: CASSSSTGSPSSGNTIYF; DNA: TGCGCCAGCAGCTCGTCGACAGGGAGCCCCTCCTCTGGAAACACCATATATTTT; D: TRBD1; size: NA; J: TRBJ1-3; V: TRBV5-1
CDR3: CASSQEGLGTDTQYF; DNA: TGCGCCAGCAGCCAAGAGGGACTTGGCACAGATACGCAGTATTTT; D: NA; size: NA; J: TRBJ2-3; V: TRBV4-1
CDR3: CASTEELGGQPQHF; DNA: TGTGCCAGCACCGAAGAGCTAGGTGGTCAGCCCCAGCATTTT; D: NA; size: NA; J: TRBJ1-5; V: TRBV6-5
CDR3: CASSWTVSYEQYF; DNA: TGTGCCAGCAGCTGGACAGTTTCCTACGAGCAGTACTTC; D: NA; size: NA; J: TRBJ2-7; V: TRBV7-2
CDR3: CASSLTPTGINQPQHF; DNA: TGTGCCAGCAGCCTCACGCCAACAGGGATCAATCAGCCCCAGCATTTT; D: NA; size: NA; J: TRBJ1-5; V: TRBV7-6
CDR3: CASSAFREGRRTEAFF; DNA: TGTGCCAGCAGCGCCTTTCGTGAGGGCCGCCGGACTGAAGCTTTCTTT; D: NA; size: NA; J: TRBJ1-1; V: TRBV11-2
CDR3: CASIRSSGSPLHF; DNA: TGTGCCAGCATCCGGTCGTCTGGTTCACCCCTCCACTTT; D: NA; size: NA; J: TRBJ1-6; V: TRBV7-9
CDR3: CASSSGYEQYF; DNA: TGTGCCAGCAGTTCGGGCTACGAGCAGTACTTC; D: NA; size: NA; J: TRBJ2-7; V: TRBV27
CDR3: CASSHQSKNTGELFF; DNA: TGCGCCAGCAGTCATCAGTCCAAAAACACCGGGGAGCTGTTTTTT; D: NA; size: NA; J: TRBJ2-2; V: TRBV5-1
CDR3: CASSQQGPRYGYTF; DNA: TGTGCCAGCAGCCAGCAGGGGCCTAGGTATGGCTACACCTTC; D: NA; size: NA; J: TRBJ1-2; V: TRBV3-1/TRBV3-2
CDR3: CASSLLGFLGYTF; DNA: TGTGCCAGCAGCTTGCTAGGGTTCCTTGGCTACACCTTC; D: NA; size: NA; J: TRBJ1-2; V: TRBV5-4
CDR3: CASTIGTGTGTNYGYTF; DNA: TGTGCCAGCACCATTGGGACAGGGACAGGGACTAACTATGGCTACACCTTC; D: TRBD1; size: NA; J: TRBJ1-2; V: TRBV7-9
CDR3: CAWSVGITNEKLFF; DNA: TGTGCCTGGAGTGTTGGGATAACTAATGAAAAACTGTTTTTT; D: NA; size: once; J: TRBJ1-4; V: TRBV30
CDR3: CASSSTSIDTQYF; DNA: TGTGCCAGCAGTTCAACTAGCATCGATACGCAGTATTTT; D: NA; size: NA; J: TRBJ2-3; V: TRBV6-6
CDR3: CASTRPSYEQYF; DNA: TGTGCCAGCACGCGGCCTTCCTACGAGCAGTACTTC; D: NA; size: NA; J: TRBJ2-7; V: TRBV2
CDR3: CASSAARQFTTGELFF; DNA: TGTGCCAGCAGTGCCGCCCGACAGTTTACCACCGGGGAGCTGTTTTTT; D: NA; size: NA; J: TRBJ2-2; V: TRBV27
CDR3: CASSNRGYEQYF; DNA: TGCGCCAGCAGCAACAGGGGTTACGAGCAGTACTTC; D: TRBD1; size: NA; J: TRBJ2-7; V: TRBV5-1
CDR3: CASSQVTTEAFF; DNA: TGTGCCAGCAGCCAAGTTACCACTGAAGCTTTCTTT; D: NA; size: once; J: TRBJ1-1; V: TRBV3-1/TRBV3-2
CDR3: CASSEGHGINEKLFF; DNA: TGTGCCAGCAGTGAGGGGCATGGGATTAATGAAAAACTGTTTTTT; D: NA; size: NA; J: TRBJ1-4; V: TRBV2
CDR3: CASSLPGEDSPLHF; DNA: TGTGCCAGCAGCTTGCCAGGGGAGGATTCACCCCTCCACTTT; D: NA; size: NA; J: TRBJ1-6; V: TRBV5-5
CDR3: CASSSVGSGNTIYF; DNA: TGCGCCAGCAGCTCGGTCGGGTCTGGAAACACCATATATTTT; D: NA; size: NA; J: TRBJ1-3; V: TRBV5-1
CDR3: CASSYPGSGEQFF; DNA: TGTGCCAGCAGTTACCCCGGGTCTGGGGAGCAGTTCTTC; D: NA; size: few; J: TRBJ2-1; V: TRBV6-5
CDR3: CASSYPGQGYYGYTF; DNA: TGTGCCAGCAGTTACCCCGGACAGGGGTACTATGGCTACACCTTC; D: TRBD1; size: NA; J: TRBJ1-2; V: TRBV6-5
CDR3: CASSFSGGPFYEQYF; DNA: TGTGCCAGCAGTTTCTCAGGGGGTCCGTTCTACGAGCAGTACTTC; D: TRBD1; size: NA; J: TRBJ2-7; V: TRBV27
CDR3: CASSLAQGSKNIQYF; DNA: TGTGCCAGCAGCTTAGCGCAGGGTTCCAAAAACATTCAGTACTTC; D: NA; size: NA; J: TRBJ2-4; V: TRBV7-9
CDR3: CASSWLRDEQYF; DNA: TGTGCCAGCAGTTGGCTGCGGGACGAGCAGTACTTC; D: NA; size: NA; J: TRBJ2-7; V: TRBV2
CDR3: CASSRPAGNTIYF; DNA: TGTGCCAGCAGTAGACCCGCTGGAAACACCATATATTTT; D: NA; size: NA; J: TRBJ1-3; V: TRBV6-5
CDR3: CASSQVGQQETQYF; DNA: TGTGCCAGCAGCCAAGTCGGCCAGCAAGAGACCCAGTACTTC; D: NA; size: NA; J: TRBJ2-5; V: TRBV3-1/TRBV3-2
CDR3: CASSLGTRGPQHF; DNA: TGTGCCAGCAGCTTAGGGACCCGGGGGCCCCAGCATTTT; D: NA; size: NA; J: TRBJ1-5; V: TRBV7-2
CDR3: CASSYERAKLFF; DNA: TGTGCCAGCAGTTACGAGAGGGCCAAACTGTTTTTT; D: NA; size: NA; J: TRBJ1-4; V: TRBV6-2/TRBV6-3
CDR3: CASSVAWTDTQYF; DNA: TGTGCCAGCAGCGTAGCTTGGACAGATACGCAGTATTTT; D: NA; size: NA; J: TRBJ2-3; V: TRBV9